This T cell receptor (beta chain) was captured by sequencing in a study of shared clonotypes between healthy human individuals. Study-wide results and caveats: The naive CD4 repertoires of four donors were compared, and around 4.9% of clonotypes were shared. Memory subsets generally showed lower estimated richness than naive subsets.

The assay was immunoSEQ multiplex PCR, and TCRdb's table has in-frame clones only and misses some. In the table there are some 1.1 million clones, 70% to 80% of which are singletons. Losses at the gene ends were 2 bases for V and 6 bases for J; bases not matched to a gene: 4. The V gene's germline CDR1 is SEHNR and CDR2 FQNEAQ (reference sequence). The CDR3 is 15 residues long. This clone was seen just once. Its specificity is not known. What was sequenced was memory CD4+ T cells from PBMCs. The subset was: CD45RA-negative fraction. The TCR sequence derives from a young man in good health. Some clones in this sample may be carry-over from other donors' samples. V gene TRBV7-9 combines with J gene TRBJ2-2; 9 bases are a match to TRBD1. The CDR3 DNA follows: TGTGCCAGCAGCTTATACAGGGGGCATCCCGGGGAGCTGTTTTTT. Its protein is CASSLYRGHPGELFF.